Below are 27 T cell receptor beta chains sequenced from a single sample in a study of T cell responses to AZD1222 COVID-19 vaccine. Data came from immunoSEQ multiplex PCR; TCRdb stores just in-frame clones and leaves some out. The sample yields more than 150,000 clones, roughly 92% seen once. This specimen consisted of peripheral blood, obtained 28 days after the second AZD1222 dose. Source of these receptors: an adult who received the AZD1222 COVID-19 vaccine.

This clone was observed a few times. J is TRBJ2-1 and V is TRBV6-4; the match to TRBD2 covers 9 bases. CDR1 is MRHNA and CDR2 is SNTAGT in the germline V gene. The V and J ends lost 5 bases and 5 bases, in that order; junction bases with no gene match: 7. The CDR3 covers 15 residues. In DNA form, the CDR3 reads TGTGCCAGCAGTAGGTTAGCGGGAGAGGACAATGAGCAGTTCTTC. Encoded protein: CASSRLAGEDNEQFF.

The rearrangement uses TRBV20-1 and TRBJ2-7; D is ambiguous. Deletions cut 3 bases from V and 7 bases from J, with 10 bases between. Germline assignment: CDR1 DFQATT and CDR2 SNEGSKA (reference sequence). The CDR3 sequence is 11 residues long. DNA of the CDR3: TGCAGTGCTAGGGATCTGGTTGAGCAGTACTTC. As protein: CSARDLVEQYF.

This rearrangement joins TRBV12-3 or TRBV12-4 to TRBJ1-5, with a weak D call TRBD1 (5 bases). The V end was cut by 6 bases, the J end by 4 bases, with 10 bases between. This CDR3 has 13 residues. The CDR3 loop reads CASRGVSNQPQHF. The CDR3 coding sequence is TGTGCCAGCAGGGGGGTGAGTAATCAGCCCCAGCATTTT.

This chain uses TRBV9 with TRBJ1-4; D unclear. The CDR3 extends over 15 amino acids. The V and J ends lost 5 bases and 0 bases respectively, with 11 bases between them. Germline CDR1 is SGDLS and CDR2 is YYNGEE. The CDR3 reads CASSGRGPTNEKLFF. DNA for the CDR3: TGTGCCAGCAGTGGAAGAGGCCCAACTAATGAAAAACTGTTTTTT.

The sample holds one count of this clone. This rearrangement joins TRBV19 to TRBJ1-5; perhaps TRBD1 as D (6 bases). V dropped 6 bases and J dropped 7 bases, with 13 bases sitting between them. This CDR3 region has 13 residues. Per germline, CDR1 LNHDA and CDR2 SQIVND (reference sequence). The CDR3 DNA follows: TGTGCCAGTAGCGACAGGTCGGAGCAGCCCCAGCATTTT. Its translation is CASSDRSEQPQHF.

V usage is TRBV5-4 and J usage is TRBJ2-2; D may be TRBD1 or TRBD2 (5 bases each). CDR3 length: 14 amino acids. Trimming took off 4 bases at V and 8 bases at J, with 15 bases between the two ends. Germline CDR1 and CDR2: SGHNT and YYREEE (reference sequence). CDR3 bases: TGTGCCAGCAGCCCGGGACCGATCGTAGGGGAGCTGTTTTTT. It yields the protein CASSPGPIVGELFF.

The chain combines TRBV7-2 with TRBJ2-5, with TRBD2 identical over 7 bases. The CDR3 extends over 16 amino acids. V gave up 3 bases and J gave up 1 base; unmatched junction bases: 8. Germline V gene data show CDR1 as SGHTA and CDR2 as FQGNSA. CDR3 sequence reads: CASSFAPRGVQETQYF. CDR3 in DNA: TGTGCCAGCAGCTTCGCGCCACGGGGGGTCCAAGAGACCCAGTACTTC.

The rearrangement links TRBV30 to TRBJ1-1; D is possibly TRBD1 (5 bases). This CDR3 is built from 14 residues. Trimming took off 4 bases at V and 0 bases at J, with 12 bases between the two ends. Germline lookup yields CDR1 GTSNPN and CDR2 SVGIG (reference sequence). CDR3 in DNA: TGTGCCTGGAACGGAGGGGCCATGAACACTGAAGCTTTCTTT. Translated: CAWNGGAMNTEAFF. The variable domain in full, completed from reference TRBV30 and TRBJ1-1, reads SQTIHQWPATLVQPVGSPLSLECTVEGTSNPNLYWYRQAAGRGLQLLFYSVGIGQISSEVPQNLSASRPQDRQFILSSKKLLLSDSGFYLCAWNGGAMNTEAFFGQGTRLTVV.

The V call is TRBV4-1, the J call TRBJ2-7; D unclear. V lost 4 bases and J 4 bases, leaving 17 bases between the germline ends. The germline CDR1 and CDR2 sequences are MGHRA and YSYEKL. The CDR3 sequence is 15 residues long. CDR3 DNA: TGCGCCAGCAGCCGTCACGACGACGGGTTGTACGAGCAGTACTTC. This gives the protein CASSRHDDGLYEQYF.

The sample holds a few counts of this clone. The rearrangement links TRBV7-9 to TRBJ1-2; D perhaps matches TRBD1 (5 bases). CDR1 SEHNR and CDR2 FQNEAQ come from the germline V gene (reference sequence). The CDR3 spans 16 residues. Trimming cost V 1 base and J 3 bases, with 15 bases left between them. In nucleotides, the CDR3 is TGTGCCAGCAGCTTAGATCGGGGCCTGGGTGACTATGGCTACACCTTC. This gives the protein CASSLDRGLGDYGYTF.

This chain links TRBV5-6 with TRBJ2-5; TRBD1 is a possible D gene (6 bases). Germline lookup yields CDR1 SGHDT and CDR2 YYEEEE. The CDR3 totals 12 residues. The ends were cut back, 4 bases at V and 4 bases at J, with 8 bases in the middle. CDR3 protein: CASSLRGETQYF. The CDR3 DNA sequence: TGTGCCAGCAGCCTCAGGGGAGAGACCCAGTACTTC. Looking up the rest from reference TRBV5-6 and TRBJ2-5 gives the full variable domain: DAGVTQSPTHLIKTRGQQVTLRCSPKSGHDTVSWYQQALGQGPQFIFQYYEEEERQRGNFPDRFSGHQFPNYSSELNVNALLLGDSALYLCASSLRGETQYFGPGTRLLVL.

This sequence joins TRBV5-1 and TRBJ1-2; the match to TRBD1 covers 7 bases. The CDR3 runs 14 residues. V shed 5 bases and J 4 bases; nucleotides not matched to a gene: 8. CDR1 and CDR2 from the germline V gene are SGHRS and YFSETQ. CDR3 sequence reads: CASSFEGQSYGYTF. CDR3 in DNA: TGCGCCAGCAGTTTTGAGGGACAGTCCTATGGCTACACCTTC. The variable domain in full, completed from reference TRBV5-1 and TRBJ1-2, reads KAGVTQTPRYLIKTRGQQVTLSCSPISGHRSVSWYQQTPGQGLQFLFEYFSETQRNKGNFPGRFSGRQFSNSRSEMNVSTLELGDSALYLCASSFEGQSYGYTFGSGTRLTVV.

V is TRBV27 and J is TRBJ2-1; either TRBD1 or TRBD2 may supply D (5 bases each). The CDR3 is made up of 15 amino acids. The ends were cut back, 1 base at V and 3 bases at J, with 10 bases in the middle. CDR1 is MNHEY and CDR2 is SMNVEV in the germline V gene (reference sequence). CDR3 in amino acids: CASSLFWGNYNEQFF. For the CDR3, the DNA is TGTGCCAGCAGTTTATTCTGGGGGAACTACAATGAGCAGTTCTTC.

The CDR3 protein is CSVEDGAAHGYTF. For the CDR3, the DNA is TGCAGCGTTGAAGATGGGGCAGCTCATGGCTACACCTTC. This chain uses TRBV29-1 with TRBJ1-2, with D possibly being TRBD1 (5 bases). Germline values: CDR1 SQVTM, CDR2 ANQGSEA. The CDR3 contains 13 residues. Trimming removed 0 bases at V and 6 bases at J, with 11 bases between. The whole variable domain, filled in from reference TRBV29-1 and TRBJ1-2, reads SAVISQKPSRDICQRGTSLTIQCQVDSQVTMMFWYRQQPGQSLTLIATANQGSEATYESGFVIDKFPISRPNLTFSTLTVSNMSPEDSSIYLCSVEDGAAHGYTFGSGTRLTVV.

The CDR3 DNA sequence: TGTGCCAGCAGCCTCGACGGAACTAATGAAAAACTGTTTTTT. Translating gives CASSLDGTNEKLFF. This chain links TRBV27 with TRBJ1-4, with D unclear. V gave up 6 bases and J gave up 1 base, with 9 bases separating them. This CDR3 spans 14 amino acids. The germline gives CDR1 MNHEY, CDR2 SMNVEV (reference sequence).

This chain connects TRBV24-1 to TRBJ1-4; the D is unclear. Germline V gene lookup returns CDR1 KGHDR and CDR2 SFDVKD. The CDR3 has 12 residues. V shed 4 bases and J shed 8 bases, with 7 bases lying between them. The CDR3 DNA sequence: TGTGCCACCAGTGAGGTTGACGAAAAACTGTTTTTT. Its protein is CATSEVDEKLFF.

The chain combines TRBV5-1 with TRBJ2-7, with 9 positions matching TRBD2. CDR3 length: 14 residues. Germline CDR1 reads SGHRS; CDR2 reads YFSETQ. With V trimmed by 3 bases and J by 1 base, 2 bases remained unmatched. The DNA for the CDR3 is TGCGCCAGCAGCTATGCGGGAGGGTCCTACGAGCAGTACTTC. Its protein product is CASSYAGGSYEQYF.

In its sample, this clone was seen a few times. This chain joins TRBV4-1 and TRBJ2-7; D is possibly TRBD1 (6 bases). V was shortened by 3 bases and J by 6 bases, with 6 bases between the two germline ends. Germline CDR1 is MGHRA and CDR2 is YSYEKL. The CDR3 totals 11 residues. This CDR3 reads CASSQDSEQYF. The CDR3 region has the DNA TGCGCCAGCAGCCAGGACAGCGAGCAGTACTTC.

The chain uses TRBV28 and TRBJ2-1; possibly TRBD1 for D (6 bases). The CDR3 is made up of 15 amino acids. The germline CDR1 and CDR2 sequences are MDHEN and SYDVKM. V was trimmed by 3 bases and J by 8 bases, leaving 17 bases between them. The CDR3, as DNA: TGTGCCAGCAGTTTTAGGAACAGGGTTTTTGATGAGCAGTTCTTC. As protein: CASSFRNRVFDEQFF.

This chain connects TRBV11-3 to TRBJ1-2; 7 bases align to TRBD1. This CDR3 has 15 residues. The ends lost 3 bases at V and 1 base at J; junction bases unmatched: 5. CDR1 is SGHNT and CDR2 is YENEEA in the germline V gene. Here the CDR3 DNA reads TGTGCCAGCAGCTTGGGACAGTCCAATAACTATGGCTACACCTTC. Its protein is CASSLGQSNNYGYTF. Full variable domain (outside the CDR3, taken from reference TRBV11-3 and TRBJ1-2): EAGVVQSPRYKIIEKKQPVAFWCNPISGHNTLYWYLQNLGQGPELLIRYENEEAVDDSQLPKDRFSAERLKGVDSTLKIQPAELGDSAVYLCASSLGQSNNYGYTFGSGTRLTVV.

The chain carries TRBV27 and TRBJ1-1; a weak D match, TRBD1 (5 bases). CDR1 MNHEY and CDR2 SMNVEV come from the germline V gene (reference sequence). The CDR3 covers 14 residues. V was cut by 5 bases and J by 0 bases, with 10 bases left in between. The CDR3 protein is CASSVMGVNTEAFF. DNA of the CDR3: TGTGCCAGCAGTGTCATGGGGGTGAACACTGAAGCTTTCTTT.

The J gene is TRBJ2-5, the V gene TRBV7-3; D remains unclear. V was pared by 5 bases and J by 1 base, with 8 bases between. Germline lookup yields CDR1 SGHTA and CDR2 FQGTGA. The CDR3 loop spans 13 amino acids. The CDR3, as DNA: TGTGCCAGCAGCCCTGACCCCCAAGAGACCCAGTACTTC. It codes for CASSPDPQETQYF.

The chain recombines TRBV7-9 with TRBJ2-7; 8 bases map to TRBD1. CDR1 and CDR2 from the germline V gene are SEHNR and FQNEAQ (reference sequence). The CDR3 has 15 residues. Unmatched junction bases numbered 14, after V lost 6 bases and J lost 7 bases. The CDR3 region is CASSRTGGSNLEQYF. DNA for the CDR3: TGTGCCAGCAGTCGTACAGGGGGATCGAACTTGGAGCAGTACTTC.

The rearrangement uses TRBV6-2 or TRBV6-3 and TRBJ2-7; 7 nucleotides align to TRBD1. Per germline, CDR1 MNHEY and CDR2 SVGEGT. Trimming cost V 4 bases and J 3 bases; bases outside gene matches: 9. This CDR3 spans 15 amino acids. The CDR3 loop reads CASSSSGTEIYEQYF. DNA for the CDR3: TGTGCCAGCAGTTCTTCCGGGACAGAAATCTACGAGCAGTACTTC.

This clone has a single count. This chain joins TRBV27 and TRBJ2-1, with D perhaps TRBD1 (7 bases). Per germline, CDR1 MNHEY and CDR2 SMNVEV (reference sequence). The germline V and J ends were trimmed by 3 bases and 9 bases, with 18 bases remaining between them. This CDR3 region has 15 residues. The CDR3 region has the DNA TGTGCCAGCAGTTTCAGGGGGGCGAATTGGGGTGAGCAGTTCTTC. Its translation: CASSFRGANWGEQFF.

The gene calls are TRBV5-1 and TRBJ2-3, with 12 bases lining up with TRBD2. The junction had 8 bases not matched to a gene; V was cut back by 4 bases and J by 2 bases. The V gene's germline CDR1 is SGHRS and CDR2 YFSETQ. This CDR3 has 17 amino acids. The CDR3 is CASSPLLAGGHTDTQYF. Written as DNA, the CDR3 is TGCGCCAGCAGCCCGTTACTAGCGGGGGGACACACAGATACGCAGTATTTT.

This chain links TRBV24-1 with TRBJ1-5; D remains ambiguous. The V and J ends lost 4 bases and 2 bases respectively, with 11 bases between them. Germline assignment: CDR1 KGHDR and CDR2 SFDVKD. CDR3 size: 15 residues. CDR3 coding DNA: TGTGCCACCAGTGACCCCGATGGGGGCAATCAGCCCCAGCATTTT. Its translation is CATSDPDGGNQPQHF.